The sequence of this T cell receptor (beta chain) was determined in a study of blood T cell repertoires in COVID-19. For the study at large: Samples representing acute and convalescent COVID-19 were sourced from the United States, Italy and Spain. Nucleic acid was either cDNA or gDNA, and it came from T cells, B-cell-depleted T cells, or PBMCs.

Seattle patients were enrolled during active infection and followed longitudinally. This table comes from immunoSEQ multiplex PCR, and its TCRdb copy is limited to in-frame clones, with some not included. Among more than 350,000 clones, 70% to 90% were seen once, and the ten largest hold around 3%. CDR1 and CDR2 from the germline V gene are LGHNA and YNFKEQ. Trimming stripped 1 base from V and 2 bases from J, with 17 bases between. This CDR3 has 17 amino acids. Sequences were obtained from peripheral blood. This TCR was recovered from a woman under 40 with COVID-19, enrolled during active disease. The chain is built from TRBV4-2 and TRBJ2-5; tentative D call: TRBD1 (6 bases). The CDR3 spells CASSQVRYRAKQETQYF. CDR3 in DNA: TGTGCCAGCAGCCAAGTTAGATACAGGGCGAAACAAGAGACCCAGTACTTC.